This T cell receptor beta chain was identified in a study of a mutant IDH1 vaccine in newly diagnosed glioma. Study context: Earlier therapy was either radiotherapy, temozolomide, or both, and most got both.

Clones were read by immunoSEQ multiplex PCR, and TCRdb kept only the in-frame ones, dropping some. The table includes 30,000 to 40,000 clones, roughly three fifths detected once. Trimming removed 4 bases at V and 0 bases at J, with 5 bases between. In germline, CDR1 is SGHDN, CDR2 FVKESK. This CDR3 spans 13 amino acids. The time point was: week 5, during vaccination. One vaccine dose held 300 ug of mutant IDH1 20-mer peptide and came with topical imiquimod. Turning to this clone: Its specificity is unknown.

This sequence originates from a woman between 18 and 29 years old with glioma. V usage is TRBV14 and J usage is TRBJ2-3; no clear D. Specimen: PBMCs, collected from a glioma patient whose treatment included an IDH1 peptide vaccine. The CDR3 reads CASSRSSTDTQYF. DNA of the CDR3: TGTGCCAGCAGCCGCTCGAGCACAGATACGCAGTATTTT.